The 32 T cell receptor beta chains reported below all come from one sample, sequenced in a study of blood T cell repertoires in COVID-19. The assay was immunoSEQ multiplex PCR, and TCRdb's table has in-frame clones only and misses some. The repertoire holds 130,000 to 150,000 clones, with approximately 84% as singletons. Material for sequencing was peripheral blood. The origin of the receptors is an elderly woman in a cohort sampled during active or convalescent COVID-19.

In this sample, this clone turned up a few times. This rearrangement joins TRBV27 to TRBJ2-2; 8 bases match TRBD2. J gave up 0 bases and V 4 bases, and 4 bases lay outside the gene matches. Germline V gene data show CDR1 as MNHEY and CDR2 as SMNVEV (reference sequence). The CDR3 has 16 residues. The CDR3 loop is CASSSGGTTNTGELFF. The CDR3 region has the DNA TGTGCCAGCAGTTCGGGAGGGACAACGAACACCGGGGAGCTGTTTTTT.

This clone turned up a few times. This chain links TRBV2 with TRBJ1-6; a weak D match, TRBD1 (5 bases). This CDR3 spans 14 amino acids. V lost 6 bases and J 7 bases, leaving 13 bases between the germline ends. The germline gives CDR1 SNHLY, CDR2 FYNNEI. CDR3 bases: TGTGCCAGCAGCGGGACTGGGGAAAATTCACCCCTCCACTTT. Translated: CASSGTGENSPLHF. Full variable domain (rest looked up from reference TRBV2 and TRBJ1-6): EPEVTQTPSHQVTQMGQEVILRCVPISNHLYFYWYRQILGQKVEFLVSFYNNEISEKSEIFDDQFSVERPDGSNFTLKIRSTKLEDSAMYFCASSGTGENSPLHFGNGTRLTVT.

This clone has just one count. The V and J genes are TRBV7-9 and TRBJ1-1; perhaps TRBD1 as D (5 bases). The V and J ends lost 3 bases and 6 bases respectively, with 14 bases between them. The CDR3 length is 14 residues. The germline CDR1 and CDR2 sequences are SEHNR and FQNEAQ (reference sequence). The CDR3 nucleotides are TGTGCCAGCAGCTTTAATTGGAGGGGACCTGAAGCTTTCTTT. This gives the protein CASSFNWRGPEAFF. Looking up the rest from reference TRBV7-9 and TRBJ1-1 gives the full variable domain: DTGVSQNPRHKITKRGQNVTFRCDPISEHNRLYWYRQTLGQGPEFLTYFQNEAQLEKSRLLSDRFSAERPKGSFSTLEIQRTEQGDSAMYLCASSFNWRGPEAFFGQGTRLTVV.

The rearrangement joins TRBV2 to TRBJ2-3, with 13 bases that match TRBD2. Germline values: CDR1 SNHLY, CDR2 FYNNEI. CDR3 size: 16 residues. The V and J ends lost 7 bases and 3 bases, in that order; junction bases with no gene match: 7. CDR3 protein: CASKRLAGGQTDTQYF. The CDR3 DNA reads TGTGCCAGCAAGAGACTAGCGGGGGGACAGACAGATACGCAGTATTTT. The full variable domain, in which reference TRBV2 and TRBJ2-3 provide the parts outside the CDR3, is EPEVTQTPSHQVTQMGQEVILRCVPISNHLYFYWYRQILGQKVEFLVSFYNNEISEKSEIFDDQFSVERPDGSNFTLKIRSTKLEDSAMYFCASKRLAGGQTDTQYFGPGTRLTVL.

This rearrangement joins TRBV28 to TRBJ2-5; a possible D gene is TRBD2 (5 bases). Looked up from germline, CDR1 is MDHEN and CDR2 is SYDVKM. V was pared by 2 bases and J by 3 bases, with 7 bases between. This CDR3 comprises 13 residues. The CDR3 is CASSLPGEETQYF. The CDR3, as DNA: TGTGCCAGCAGTTTACCCGGGGAAGAGACCCAGTACTTC.

The V and J genes are TRBV3-1 (or the pseudogene TRBV3-2) and TRBJ2-7, with 9 bases matching TRBD2. After removal of 4 bases from V and 9 bases from J, the junction contained 13 bases not matched to a gene. Germline CDR1 and CDR2: LGHDT and YNNKEL (reference sequence). The CDR3 has 15 residues. The CDR3 is CASSLSGTSPGGQYF. The CDR3 DNA is TGTGCCAGCAGCCTCTCCGGGACTAGCCCAGGGGGGCAGTACTTC.

V and J are TRBV28 and TRBJ1-2; D uncertain. The germline V and J ends were trimmed by 6 bases and 8 bases, with 16 bases remaining between them. The length of the CDR3 is 13 residues. CDR1 is MDHEN and CDR2 is SYDVKM in the germline V gene. CDR3 sequence (DNA): TGTGCCAGCAGACAACCCCCGACGAGGGGCTACACCTTC. This sequence encodes CASRQPPTRGYTF.

This clone showed up just a few times. The chain recombines TRBV6-1 with TRBJ1-6; 9 bases align to TRBD1. With 4 bases clipped from V and 6 bases from J, the junction kept 7 bases outside the gene matches. Germline-derived CDR1 and CDR2 are MNHNS and SASEGT. The CDR3 spans 16 residues. The CDR3 region has the DNA TGTGCCAGCAGTGTTACAGGGGGCCCGATTAATTCACCCCTCCACTTT. Protein product: CASSVTGGPINSPLHF.

The chain is built from TRBV7-8 and TRBJ2-7; 11 nucleotides agree with TRBD1. The germline CDR1 and CDR2 sequences are SGHVS and FQNEAQ. The CDR3 is 14 residues long. The trim removed 5 bases at V and 7 bases at J, leaving 7 bases unmatched. CDR3 DNA sequence: TGTGCCAGCAGCCAAGGACAGGGGGCGGGGGAGCAGTACGTC. Encoded protein: CASSQGQGAGEQYV.

The chain has TRBV2 and TRBJ1-1, with a weak D call TRBD1 (5 bases). In germline, CDR1 is SNHLY, CDR2 FYNNEI. V was trimmed by 6 bases and J by 0 bases, leaving 11 bases between them. The CDR3 is 14 residues long. This chain's CDR3 is CASRYRLMNTEAFF. The CDR3 DNA sequence: TGTGCCAGCAGATACAGGCTGATGAACACTGAAGCTTTCTTT.

The rearrangement links TRBV11-1 to TRBJ2-1, with D unresolved. CDR3 size: 15 residues. V was clipped by 5 bases and J by 5 bases, with 16 bases between them. Germline CDR1 SGHAT, CDR2 FQDESV (reference sequence). CDR3 DNA: TGTGCCAGCAGCCTCTTGGCGGTATCGAACAATGAGCAGTTCTTC. Amino acid sequence: CASSLLAVSNNEQFF.

This chain uses TRBV10-3 with TRBJ1-2; TRBD1 matches at 7 bases. The CDR3 has 14 residues. The germline V gene encodes CDR1 ENHRY and CDR2 SYGVKD. V lost 4 bases and J lost 4; bases outside the gene matches: 6. CDR3 DNA: TGTGCCATCAGTGGCGGGACAGACGTCTATGGCTACACCTTC. As protein: CAISGGTDVYGYTF.

CDR3 protein: CASSFGGASFTDTQYF. Written as DNA, the CDR3 is TGTGCCAGCAGCTTTGGCGGGGCCTCCTTTACAGATACGCAGTATTTT. This rearrangement joins TRBV11-3 to TRBJ2-3, with a tentative D call TRBD2 (6 bases). V was trimmed by 3 bases and J by 3 bases, leaving 16 bases between them. Per the germline V gene, CDR1 is SGHNT and CDR2 is YENEEA. The CDR3 contains 16 residues.

This sequence joins TRBV4-3 and TRBJ1-5; D is unresolved. The V end was cut by 1 base, the J end by 6 bases, with 7 bases between. The CDR3 extends over 13 amino acids. Germline CDR1 LGHNA, CDR2 YSLEER. CDR3 sequence: CASSQGEGQPQHF. The CDR3, as DNA: TGCGCCAGCAGCCAAGGGGAGGGTCAGCCCCAGCATTTT.

The chain carries TRBV4-3 and TRBJ2-5; TRBD2 matches at 10 bases. Looked up from germline, CDR1 is LGHNA and CDR2 is YSLEER. The CDR3 covers 15 residues. V was clipped by 2 bases and J by 4 bases; unmatched bases: 4. The CDR3 coding sequence is TGCGCCAGCAGCCAACAGACTAGCGGGCCAGAGACCCAGTACTTC. It yields the protein CASSQQTSGPETQYF.

This chain's CDR3 is CASSLKGTGRLGELFF. The CDR3 nucleotides read TGTGCCAGCAGTTTAAAGGGGACAGGGCGTCTGGGGGAGCTGTTTTTT. The rearrangement uses TRBV27 and TRBJ2-2; 9 bases fit TRBD1. The CDR3 is made up of 16 amino acids. V lost 2 bases, J lost 8 bases, and 9 bases stayed unmatched. Germline CDR1 and CDR2: MNHEY and SMNVEV (reference sequence).

The rearrangement uses TRBV7-2 and TRBJ2-1, with 10 nucleotides matching TRBD2. The CDR3 sequence is 15 residues long. CDR1 SGHTA and CDR2 FQGNSA come from the germline V gene. Trimming at V came to 2 bases and at J to 8 bases, leaving 6 bases not matched to a gene. The CDR3 region is CASSLSGGAVDEQFF. The DNA of the CDR3 is TGTGCCAGCAGCTTAAGCGGGGGGGCCGTGGATGAGCAGTTCTTC.

This CDR3 is CASSLERGQNNYGYTF. The CDR3 DNA is TGTGCCAGCAGCTTGGAACGAGGACAGAACAACTATGGCTACACCTTC. The rearrangement links TRBV5-6 to TRBJ1-2; possibly TRBD1 for D (6 bases). Germline V gene data show CDR1 as SGHDT and CDR2 as YYEEEE. The CDR3 consists of 16 residues. V was trimmed by 0 bases and J by 2 bases, leaving 14 bases between them.

The chain couples TRBV24-1 to TRBJ2-3, with TRBD2 matching over 7 bases. The germline V gene has CDR1 KGHDR and CDR2 SFDVKD. The V and J ends lost 9 bases and 5 bases, in that order; junction bases with no gene match: 1. CDR3 length: 11 amino acids. The CDR3 sequence is CATGGVDTQYF. CDR3 bases: TGTGCCACCGGGGGGGTAGATACGCAGTATTTT.

The chain has TRBV2 and TRBJ1-2; no clear D gene. This CDR3 is built from 13 residues. CDR1 is SNHLY and CDR2 is FYNNEI in the germline V gene. V was cut by 8 bases and J by 0 bases, with 10 bases left in between. In DNA, the CDR3 is TGTGCCAGCGTCCCCGGGTCTAACTATGGCTACACCTTC. This translates into CASVPGSNYGYTF.

The chain joins TRBV24-1 to TRBJ2-3, with 12 bases identical to TRBD2. V lost 6 bases, J lost 6 bases, and 9 bases stayed unmatched. The CDR3 runs 16 residues. The germline V gene encodes CDR1 KGHDR and CDR2 SFDVKD. In DNA form, the CDR3 reads TGTGCCACCAGTTCTTCCGGACTAGCGGGGTCTGATACGCAGTATTTT. Its translation: CATSSSGLAGSDTQYF.

This clone was found once. CDR3 nucleotide sequence: TGTGCCAGCAGTCCCACCCGGGTCAACACCGGGGAGCTGTTTTTT. This codes for CASSPTRVNTGELFF. The genes are TRBV27 and TRBJ2-2; no clear D. CDR3 length: 15 amino acids. V gave up 5 bases and J gave up 2 bases, with 12 bases separating them. Germline V gene data show CDR1 as MNHEY and CDR2 as SMNVEV (reference sequence).

This clone was recorded once. The chain is built from TRBV19 and TRBJ2-3; the D is unclear. The CDR3 consists of 14 residues. V lost 1 base to trimming and J lost 2 bases, with 7 bases between them. Germline CDR1 and CDR2: LNHDA and SQIVND (reference sequence). The CDR3 region has the DNA TGTGCCAGTAGTATAGGGGCAAACACAGATACGCAGTATTTT. It encodes CASSIGANTDTQYF. The complete variable domain, with remaining parts taken from reference TRBV19 and TRBJ2-3, reads DGGITQSPKYLFRKEGQNVTLSCEQNLNHDAMYWYRQDPGQGLRLIYYSQIVNDFQKGDIAEGYSVSREKKESFPLTVTSAQKNPTAFYLCASSIGANTDTQYFGPGTRLTVL.

This clone came up once. The genes are TRBV2 and TRBJ1-5; D is ambiguous. V dropped 6 bases and J dropped 0 bases, with 9 bases sitting between them. The CDR3 length is 14 residues. Germline V gene data show CDR1 as SNHLY and CDR2 as FYNNEI. The CDR3 here is CASRFQDSNQPQHF. Written as DNA, the CDR3 is TGTGCCAGCAGGTTTCAGGATAGCAATCAGCCCCAGCATTTT.

The chain is built from TRBV5-5 and TRBJ2-3; the D is unclear. CDR1 is SGHKS, CDR2 YYEKEE, per germline (reference sequence). V was cut by 4 bases and J by 5 bases, with 11 bases left in between. The CDR3 spans 13 residues. CDR3 DNA: TGTGCCAGCAGCCTGTGGCCAGAAGATACGCAGTATTTT. This translates into CASSLWPEDTQYF.

The chain carries TRBV5-1 and TRBJ1-4; 8 bases match TRBD1. This CDR3 is built from 15 residues. V lost 3 bases to trimming and J lost 6 bases; unmatched junction nucleotides: 7. Germline CDR1 is SGHRS and CDR2 is YFSETQ. This CDR3 reads CASSSHRGWDEKLFF. The CDR3 DNA reads TGCGCCAGCAGCTCCCACAGGGGGTGGGATGAAAAACTGTTTTTT.

This clone is a singleton in its sample. The chain recombines TRBV5-1 with TRBJ1-2, with TRBD1 identical over 7 bases. The CDR3 extends over 14 amino acids. Germline-derived CDR1 and CDR2 are SGHRS and YFSETQ. V dropped 4 bases and J dropped 5; count of bases not matched to a gene: 8. The CDR3 reads CASSLTEGAYGYTF. The CDR3 region has the DNA TGCGCCAGCAGCCTAACCGAGGGGGCGTATGGCTACACCTTC.

This rearrangement joins TRBV11-2 to TRBJ2-5; 9 nucleotides match TRBD2. V lost 1 base to trimming and J lost 4 bases; unmatched junction nucleotides: 7. This CDR3 comprises 16 residues. CDR1 and CDR2 from the germline V gene are SGHAT and FQNNGV. The CDR3 DNA sequence: TGTGCCAGCAGCTTAGGGGGCCTAGCGGGGTTAGAGACCCAGTACTTC. Translated, it gives CASSLGGLAGLETQYF.

The chain couples TRBV6-5 to TRBJ1-2; 7 positions match TRBD1. J gave up 4 bases and V 0 bases, and 2 bases lay outside the gene matches. CDR1 and CDR2 (germline): MNHEY, SVGAGI. The CDR3 length is 14 residues. The CDR3 loop reads CASSYSTGFYGYTF. CDR3 DNA sequence: TGTGCCAGCAGTTACTCGACAGGGTTCTATGGCTACACCTTC.

The table lists this clone with a count of one. The chain employs TRBV6-6 and TRBJ2-3; 7 bases fit TRBD1. J lost 1 base, V lost 6 bases, and 7 bases had no gene match. The CDR3 is 15 residues long. The germline V gene has CDR1 MNHNY and CDR2 SVGAGI (reference sequence). The CDR3 loop is CASSSRQGRTDTQYF. Here the CDR3 DNA reads TGTGCCAGCAGCTCCAGACAGGGACGCACAGATACGCAGTATTTT.

This chain links TRBV7-2 with TRBJ2-7; 8 bases are a match to TRBD2. Germline V CDR1 and CDR2: SGHTA, FQGNSA. The CDR3 is 15 residues long. The trim removed 1 base at V and 2 bases at J, leaving 4 bases unmatched. CDR3 loop: CASSLDPGGPYEQYV. In nucleotides, the CDR3 is TGTGCCAGCAGCTTAGATCCGGGGGGGCCCTACGAGCAGTACGTC.

The V gene is TRBV18, the J gene TRBJ1-1, with TRBD1 matching over 9 bases. Per the germline V gene, CDR1 is KGHSH and CDR2 is LQKENI. This CDR3 spans 16 amino acids. The J segment lost 4 bases and the V segment lost 5 bases, leaving 11 bases of the junction unmatched. The chain's CDR3 is CASSTRTGVVGTEAFF. As DNA, the CDR3 is TGTGCCAGCTCAACTAGGACAGGGGTTGTGGGCACTGAAGCTTTCTTT.